The 25 T cell receptor beta chains presented below share a single source sample, sequenced in a study of cytomegalovirus exposure and HLA in healthy donors. PCR employed 60 Vbeta and 13 Jbeta primers. This table comes from immunoSEQ multiplex PCR, and its TCRdb copy is limited to in-frame clones, with some not included. The profile covers roughly 100,000 clones, with about 70% appearing a single time and more than 2.5% taken by the ten largest. The specimen was PBMCs. These receptors were taken from a man aged 25-45 years in good health and CMV-seronegative.

This clone has just a few counts. This rearrangement joins TRBV6-4 to TRBJ2-1, with a possible D match to TRBD2 (7 bases). V was cut by 4 bases and J by 9 bases, with 19 bases left in between. CDR1 is MRHNA and CDR2 is SNTAGT in the germline V gene. This CDR3 region has 15 residues. The CDR3 sequence: CASSVIWGGRSEQFF. The CDR3 DNA sequence: TGTGCCAGCAGTGTCATTTGGGGGGGCCGCAGTGAGCAGTTCTTC.

This clone was seen only once. The J gene is TRBJ1-2, the V gene TRBV29-1; 9 bases are a match to TRBD1. Germline CDR1 and CDR2: SQVTM and ANQGSEA. Trimming took 8 bases from V and 7 from J; bases not matched to a gene: 8. The CDR3 length is 12 residues. CDR3 loop: CSSAGTGSGYTF. The CDR3 DNA follows: TGCAGCAGCGCCGGGACAGGGTCTGGCTACACCTTC. The full variable domain, completed using reference TRBV29-1 and TRBJ1-2, is SAVISQKPSRDICQRGTSLTIQCQVDSQVTMMFWYRQQPGQSLTLIATANQGSEATYESGFVIDKFPISRPNLTFSTLTVSNMSPEDSSIYLCSSAGTGSGYTFGSGTRLTVV.

The genes are TRBV7-6 and TRBJ1-6, with TRBD1 matching 8 bases. Unmatched junction bases numbered 2, after V lost 3 bases and J lost 4 bases. The CDR3 covers 15 residues. From germline, CDR1 is SGHVS and CDR2 FNYEAQ. CDR3 nucleotide sequence: TGTGCCAGCAGCTTCCGGACAGGGTATAATTCACCCCTCCACTTT. Encoded protein: CASSFRTGYNSPLHF. Full variable domain (outside the CDR3, taken from reference TRBV7-6 and TRBJ1-6): GAGVSQSPRYKVTKRGQDVALRCDPISGHVSLYWYRQALGQGPEFLTYFNYEAQQDKSGLPNDRFSAERPEGSISTLTIQRTEQRDSAMYRCASSFRTGYNSPLHFGNGTRLTVT.

This clone has just a few counts. V usage is TRBV11-2 and J usage is TRBJ2-1; TRBD2 is a possible D gene (6 bases). The CDR3 consists of 15 residues. CDR1 SGHAT and CDR2 FQNNGV come from the germline V gene. Trimming removed 2 bases from V and 4 bases from J, with 12 bases in between. DNA for the CDR3: TGTGCCAGCAGCTTACAAAGCGGGTCTTACAATGAGCAGTTCTTC. It is translated as CASSLQSGSYNEQFF.

V usage is TRBV9 and J usage is TRBJ2-7, with TRBD1 as a possible D gene (6 bases). The CDR3 is 14 amino acids. V shed 3 bases and J shed 2 bases, with 12 bases lying between them. Germline CDR1 and CDR2: SGDLS and YYNGEE. The CDR3 protein is CASSETDSTYEQYF. The CDR3 DNA sequence: TGTGCCAGCAGCGAAACGGACAGCACCTACGAGCAGTACTTC.

This chain uses TRBV4-3 with TRBJ1-2, with 8 bases aligning to TRBD1. The V and J ends lost 4 bases and 1 base, in that order; junction bases with no gene match: 14. The CDR3 is 18 amino acids. The V gene's germline CDR1 is LGHNA and CDR2 YSLEER. In nucleotides, the CDR3 is TGCGCCAGCAGCCGGGACAGGCCCCAGCTTGACAGTAACTATGGCTACACCTTC. Its translation is CASSRDRPQLDSNYGYTF.

This chain connects TRBV12-5 to TRBJ1-3; 9 bases fit TRBD1. Germline assignment: CDR1 LGHNT and CDR2 FRNRAP. The CDR3 consists of 13 residues. The junction had 4 bases not matched to a gene; V was cut back by 5 bases and J by 8 bases. In DNA form, the CDR3 reads TGTGCTAGTGGTACGGGACAGGGAGACACCATATATTTT. Translating gives CASGTGQGDTIYF.

J is TRBJ1-5 and V is TRBV6-6; 7 nucleotides agree with TRBD1. The CDR3 runs 15 residues. Germline V gene data show CDR1 as MNHNY and CDR2 as SVGAGI (reference sequence). J gave up 3 bases and V 5 bases, and 7 bases lay outside the gene matches. In nucleotides, the CDR3 is TGTGCCAGCAGTCGTACACAGGGGACCAATCAGCCCCAGCATTTT. Its protein is CASSRTQGTNQPQHF.

The V gene is TRBV4-2, the J gene TRBJ2-5; 8 nucleotides match TRBD1. The CDR3 covers 16 residues. Losses at the gene ends were 3 bases for V and 5 bases for J; bases not matched to a gene: 11. Germline V lookup: CDR1 LGHNA, CDR2 YNFKEQ. CDR3 region: CASSQDGQGASETQYF. The CDR3, as DNA: TGTGCCAGCAGCCAGGACGGACAGGGTGCTTCGGAGACCCAGTACTTC.

The rearrangement links TRBV28 to TRBJ1-1; D is ambiguous. Deletions cut 1 base from V and 1 base from J, with 7 bases between. CDR3 length: 14 amino acids. CDR1 is MDHEN, CDR2 SYDVKM, per germline. The CDR3 DNA reads as TGTGCCAGCAGTTTATTTAGCGAGAACACTGAAGCTTTCTTT. Protein: CASSLFSENTEAFF.

The CDR3 region has the DNA TGTGCCAGCAGCGTGCAGGGGGCCGGTGATACGCAGTATTTT. Translated, it gives CASSVQGAGDTQYF. The chain recombines TRBV9 with TRBJ2-3; 8 nucleotides match TRBD1. Unmatched junction bases numbered 5, after V lost 2 bases and J lost 6 bases. Germline V CDR1 and CDR2: SGDLS, YYNGEE. The CDR3 has 14 residues.

The genes are TRBV5-6 and TRBJ1-6; D is unclear. Deletions cut 3 bases from V and 4 bases from J, with 8 bases between. This CDR3 is 14 amino acids long. Germline V gene lookup returns CDR1 SGHDT and CDR2 YYEEEE. The CDR3 region has the DNA TGTGCCAGCAGCTCCCGGTTTTATAATTCACCCCTCCACTTT. It specifies CASSSRFYNSPLHF.

V is TRBV2 and J is TRBJ2-7; maybe TRBD1 (5 bases). Trimming left V 2 bases short and J 4 bases short, with 15 bases between. The CDR3 runs to 15 residues. Germline V gene lookup returns CDR1 SNHLY and CDR2 FYNNEI. As DNA, the CDR3 is TGTGCCAGCAGTGAAAACCCCACAGGATTATACGAGCAGTACTTC. It translates to CASSENPTGLYEQYF.

This clone was seen more than once but under ten times. The rearrangement joins TRBV12-5 to TRBJ2-7; D remains unclear. Germline V CDR1 and CDR2: LGHNT, FRNRAP. This CDR3 is built from 16 residues. V lost 5 bases and J 2 bases, leaving 19 bases between the germline ends. The CDR3 spells CASGPQSHYLTYEQYF. DNA of the CDR3: TGTGCTAGTGGTCCGCAGTCCCATTATTTAACCTACGAGCAGTACTTC.

The V call is TRBV5-1, the J call TRBJ2-1; D remains unclear. The CDR3 covers 15 residues. V was cut by 0 bases and J by 0 bases, with 7 bases left in between. The germline gives CDR1 SGHRS, CDR2 YFSETQ. The CDR3: CASSLERSSYNEQFF. DNA for the CDR3: TGCGCCAGCAGCTTGGAACGGAGCTCCTACAATGAGCAGTTCTTC.

The chain is built from TRBV4-1 and TRBJ1-4, with 8 bases lining up with TRBD1. Trimming took 3 bases from V and 8 from J; bases not matched to a gene: 8. Germline lookup yields CDR1 MGHRA and CDR2 YSYEKL. The length of the CDR3 is 15 residues. The CDR3 loop reads CASSHADREKEKLFF. The CDR3 nucleotides are TGCGCCAGCAGCCACGCGGACAGGGAGAAAGAAAAACTGTTTTTT.

The chain has TRBV25-1 and TRBJ1-1; maybe TRBD1 (6 bases). Trimming took 7 bases from V and 6 from J, leaving 15 bases between them. The germline V gene encodes CDR1 MGHDK and CDR2 SYGVNS. This CDR3 has 13 residues. CDR3 protein: CASTRGAGAEAFF. In DNA, the CDR3 is TGTGCCAGCACCCGGGGGGCAGGGGCTGAAGCTTTCTTT.

The chain combines TRBV7-9 with TRBJ1-5, with 9 bases that match TRBD1. The CDR3 contains 17 residues. CDR1 and CDR2 (germline): SEHNR, FQNEAQ (reference sequence). Germline trimming cut 4 bases from V and 3 bases from J; bases unmatched to any gene: 10. CDR3 coding DNA: TGTGCCAGCAGCTCGCGTCCCGGGACAGGGAACAATCAGCCCCAGCATTTT. Protein product: CASSSRPGTGNNQPQHF.

The chain joins TRBV4-1 to TRBJ2-1, with 13 nucleotides matching TRBD2. Germline V gene lookup returns CDR1 MGHRA and CDR2 YSYEKL. CDR3 size: 17 residues. With 0 bases clipped from V and 8 bases from J, the junction kept 7 bases outside the gene matches. The CDR3 protein is CASSQDRTSGSWDEQFF. In DNA, the CDR3 is TGCGCCAGCAGCCAAGATCGGACTAGCGGGAGTTGGGATGAGCAGTTCTTC.

V gene TRBV20-1 combines with J gene TRBJ2-5, with unresolved D. The J call may be wrong; the DNA end is better matched by TRBJ2-7. Per germline, CDR1 DFQATT and CDR2 SNEGSKA (reference sequence). This CDR3 is 10 amino acids long. CDR3 nucleotides: TGCAGTGCTGCCCGTTACGAGCAGTACTTC. It specifies CSAARYEQYF.

The chain links TRBV9 to TRBJ1-6; 7 bases agree with TRBD1. The CDR3 sequence is 14 residues long. The V gene's germline CDR1 is SGDLS and CDR2 YYNGEE. The trim removed 1 base at V and 5 bases at J, leaving 0 bases unmatched. CDR3 coding DNA: TGTGCCAGCAGCGTAACAGGGGATAATTCACCCCTCCACTTT. Its translation: CASSVTGDNSPLHF. Supplemented by reference TRBV9 and TRBJ1-6, the full variable domain reads DSGVTQTPKHLITATGQRVTLRCSPRSGDLSVYWYQQSLDQGLQFLIQYYNGEERAKGNILERFSAQQFPDLHSELNLSSLELGDSALYFCASSVTGDNSPLHFGNGTRLTVT.

This chain connects TRBV11-2 to TRBJ1-1; TRBD1 agrees at 10 bases. Germline CDR1 SGHAT, CDR2 FQNNGV. V lost 3 bases, J lost 8 bases, and 6 bases stayed unmatched. There are 14 residues in the CDR3. The CDR3 sequence is CASSFWTGGTEAFF. The CDR3 coding sequence is TGTGCCAGCAGCTTCTGGACAGGGGGGACCGAAGCTTTCTTT.

This clone was counted a single time. This chain joins TRBV5-1 and TRBJ2-5; 7 bases map to TRBD2. V shed 5 bases, J shed 1 base, and the junction held 5 bases outside the gene matches. Germline CDR1 reads SGHRS; CDR2 reads YFSETQ. CDR3 length: 14 residues. The CDR3 loop reads CASRVTSAQETQYF. CDR3 DNA: TGCGCCAGCAGGGTAACTAGCGCCCAAGAGACCCAGTACTTC.

The rearrangement joins TRBV6-6 to TRBJ1-3; D ambiguous. Germline-derived CDR1 and CDR2 are MNHNY and SVGAGI (reference sequence). This CDR3 spans 15 amino acids. The V end lost 8 bases, the J end lost 5 bases, and 19 bases lay between the germline ends. CDR3 DNA: TGTGCCAGCGGGAGGGCAAGCGGTGAACGAAACACCATATATTTT. This codes for CASGRASGERNTIYF.

A few counts support this clone. The V call is TRBV5-1, the J call TRBJ2-1; 7 nucleotides line up with TRBD1. The CDR3 contains 14 residues. CDR1 SGHRS and CDR2 YFSETQ come from the germline V gene. V was pared by 4 bases and J by 4 bases, with 5 bases of the junction left unmatched. The CDR3 coding sequence is TGCGCCAGCAGCCAGGACAGGTTTTACAATGAGCAGTTCTTC. Translated, it gives CASSQDRFYNEQFF.